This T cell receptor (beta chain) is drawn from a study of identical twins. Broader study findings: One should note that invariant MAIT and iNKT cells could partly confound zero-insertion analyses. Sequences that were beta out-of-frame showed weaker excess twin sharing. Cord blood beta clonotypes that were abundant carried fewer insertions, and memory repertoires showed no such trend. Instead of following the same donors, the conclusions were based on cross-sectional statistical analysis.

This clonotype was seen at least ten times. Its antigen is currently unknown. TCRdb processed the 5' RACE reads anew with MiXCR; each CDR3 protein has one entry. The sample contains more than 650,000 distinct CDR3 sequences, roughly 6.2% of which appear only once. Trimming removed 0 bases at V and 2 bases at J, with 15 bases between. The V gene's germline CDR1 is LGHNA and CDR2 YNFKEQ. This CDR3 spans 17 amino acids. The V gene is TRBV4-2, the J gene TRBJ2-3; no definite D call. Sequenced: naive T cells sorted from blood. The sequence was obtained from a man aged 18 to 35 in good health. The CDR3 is CASSQEPLTPATDTQYF. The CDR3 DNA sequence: TGTGCCAGCAGCCAAGAGCCTCTTACCCCTGCCACAGATACGCAGTATTTT.